The rows below give T cell receptor beta chains drawn from one sample of a study of cytomegalovirus exposure and HLA in healthy donors. Here immunoSEQ multiplex PCR was the method, and the copy in TCRdb shows in-frame clones only, minus some. Among 150,000 to 200,000 clones listed, 77% were seen once. The sample was PBMCs. The receptors shown here come from a woman aged 25 to 39 in good health and CMV-seropositive. CDR3s leave out the opening cysteine and the closing phenylalanine or tryptophan. Fields, in order: V gene, D gene, CDR3 protein. A D gene is named only where the DNA matches it firmly.

>TRBV11-1|.
ASSAQGIEQY
>TRBV11-3|.
ASSLGRANEKLF
>TRBV5-1|TRBD2
ASSWGLAGGPGNNEQF
>TRBV6-4|.
ASTVRREPREQY
>TRBV7-2|TRBD1
ASSVAGTGGLDEQY
>TRBV5-1|TRBD1
ASSNTGTGGYEQY
>TRBV15|TRBD2
ATSREGLAGTYEQY
>TRBV10-3|.
ATTGTYYGYT
>TRBV5-1|.
ASSLLEEGTEAF
>TRBV28|.
ASSFLVSGDGYT
>TRBV6-1|TRBD1
ASSEFYIGQGFYEQY
>TRBV7-2|TRBD2
ASSLGGSNYEQY
>TRBV7-9|.
ASSSLGGGSTDTQY
>TRBV28|.
ASSSEGIGGGVYGYT
>TRBV9|.
ASSVAGEPTQY
>TRBV7-9|TRBD1
ASSLLGTGSNEQF
>TRBV9|TRBD2
ASSPLAGVGENEQF
>TRBV13|.
ASSGDFYEQY
>TRBV11-2|.
ASSLEGQIQPQH
>TRBV19|.
ASSPGHFSTDTQY
>TRBV6-1|.
AGIAQGSYEQY
>TRBV28|.
ASSLSPSVYQETQY
>TRBV5-1|.
ASTGVDETQY
>TRBV6-4|.
ASSDESSGEQF
>TRBV7-2|.
ASSFTGGGVSEQY
>TRBV9|TRBD2
ASSVEPLAGPDIQY
>TRBV28|TRBD2
ASSFLAGILV
>TRBV7-8|.
ASSLMSGVWNEQF
>TRBV4-1|TRBD2
ASSPWVSGRSTDTQY
>TRBV2|.
ASSFSSYEQY
>TRBV5-4|.
ASSLPSGPYNEQF
>TRBV9|TRBD1
ASSSRQGVNTEAF
>TRBV7-2|TRBD1
ASSTGTGGYNEQF
>TRBV28|TRBD1
ASSLRGRTKMRNYGYT
>TRBV4-1|TRBD1
ASTENMLTGTSYEQY
>TRBV30|TRBD2
AWAAGGARETQY
>TRBV4-1|TRBD1
ASSQDRDRGVTDTQY
>TRBV6-5|TRBD2
ASRGLAGGETQY
>TRBV6-6|TRBD1
ASRDQGTGGPYEQY
>TRBV2|TRBD2
ASSEAGAGGPYNEQF
>TRBV20-1|.
SQDSYGYT
>TRBV5-6|TRBD2
ASSLAGAGGQETQY
>TRBV19|.
ASSRSDEQF
>TRBV27|.
ASSLTGNTEAF
>TRBV29-1|.
SVEDNYEGSNYGYT
>TRBV12-5|.
ASGLSEETQY
>TRBV9|TRBD1
ASSKQGTPNNEQF
>TRBV4-3|.
ASSQGTGTEAF
>TRBV7-8|.
ASSLATGNTIY